This T cell receptor beta chain is from a study of blood T cells in healthy people across ages. A J-beta primer mix and a sample-barcoded 5' primer were used in a second PCR of about 7 to 12 cycles. TCRdb fed the 5' RACE reads into MiXCR, producing one record per CDR3 protein. The sample shows 1.5 million to 1.9 million distinct CDR3 sequences, about 45% of them seen only once. Trimming at V came to 6 bases and at J to 7 bases, leaving 8 bases not matched to a gene. The CDR3 runs to 13 residues. The sequence derives from a woman aged 18-30 years in good health. The chain is built from TRBV12-3 or TRBV12-4 and TRBJ2-7, with 8 bases aligning to TRBD1. Sequencing was carried out using blood. The CDR3 nucleotides are TGTGCCAGCAGCACAGGGGGTTTGAATGAGCAGTACTTC. It is translated as CASSTGGLNEQYF.